This paragraph reports one T cell receptor (beta chain). Its antigen is not yet known. The sample holds no much larger clone one base away, and base qualities are not on file. The data stem from a study of naive and memory T cell subsets (dated by TCRdb to the late 2010s). Looking at the study overall: An open-source, UMI-based TCR alpha and beta sequencing pipeline was applied to sorted naive and memory peripheral blood T cell subsets. The functional CMV T cell responses agreed completely with IgG serology results. RNA was DNase-treated and reverse transcribed with TCR constant-region primers, mostly using SuperScript III.

A distance of 13 bases separates the germline ends of V and J, which lose 6 bases and 4 bases respectively. For CDR1 and CDR2, the germline V gene (reference sequence) lists MNHEY and SMNVEV. From the cysteine through the phenylalanine, the CDR3 covers 14 amino acids. Just the 42-base CDR3 DNA is kept, in frame starting at base 1. Receptor libraries were prepared by UMI-ligation and nested PCR. An equimolar mix of two oligonucleotides covering both TRBC1 and TRBC2 was used as the beta constant-region primer. The ligated cDNA went through four rounds of PCR with nested alpha and beta constant-region primers together with the SP2 primer. A single-stranded oligonucleotide containing the SP2 primer and a 12-nucleotide UMI was joined to the 3' end of the cDNA by T4 RNA ligase 1. The ligation reaction was kept at 16 degrees C for about 19-25 hours. To avoid over-amplification, PCR2 was usually performed as a SYBR Green qPCR and halted once a predetermined threshold was reached. Apart from the first purification, every purification step used Agencourt AMPure XP magnetic beads. Libraries were quantified by Qubit and checked on a TapeStation, where a main peak was expected near 650 bp. Sequencing of the pooled libraries was done on an Illumina MiSeq using v2 2x251 paired-end kits, which typically yielded roughly 0.95-2.3 million reads per sample. Each sample was pooled at 3 to 4 nM, and roughly 4.5-7% PhiX was included to help cluster recognition. Under the source paper's analysis protocol: Using tag matching that tolerated one base-pair mismatch, Decombinator assigned V and J genes to FASTQ reads that had been processed by Demultiplexor. UMIs were used by Collapsinator to correct both sequencing errors and frequency errors arising from PCR heterogeneity. TCRs were translated and CDR3s were extracted from the conserved cysteine to the FGXG phenylalanine by CDR3Translator, with non-productive sequences being flagged. Gini, Shannon entropy and inverse Simpson indices were calculated on repertoires that had been subsampled to equal numbers of UMI-defined TCRs. Power-law fits to clonotype abundance distributions were performed by maximum likelihood within the linear range. When run on a single naive CD8 sample, MIGEC and the pipeline yielded similar UMI counts, similar unique TCR numbers and similar clonal distributions. In one analysis, naive TCRs that were also found in any memory subset of the same donor were excluded from the naive repertoire. Repertoires were searched for around 7,300 CMV-associated CDR3 sequences compiled from VDJdb and a published dataset. TCRdb redid the processing of the public reads, applying fastp at Q25 and MiXCR, and retained in-frame beta chains. Rows are unified per CDR3 protein, each entry keeping the most common DNA and genes. These V and J calls originate from TCRdb's pipeline instead of the authors' own analysis. The sample includes approximately 150,000 distinct CDR3 sequences, with 15% to 20% observed a single time. The top ten clonotypes cover approximately 0.58% of the sample.

Overall study results and their limits: A power law was followed by TCR abundance, with an exponent that differed between naive and memory subsets but was consistent across the three individuals. A clonotype was defined as a single alpha or beta chain sequence rather than as a paired alpha/beta receptor. No ground truth was available to validate the repertoire findings for the naive and memory subsets. After error correction, only a single occurrence was seen for over 95% of naive TCR sequences, so much steeper abundance distributions were produced than in memory subsets. In both CD4 and CD8 cells, a rise in Gini index and a fall in Shannon and inverse Simpson diversity were observed from naive through CM, EM and EMRA. A few larger clonotypes were found in naive repertoires, especially CD8, and these larger clonotypes were possibly memory cells re-expressing CD45RA. RNA-based TCR counts may be affected by expression changes linked to T cell activation and differentiation.

From the second PCR step onward, the TCR alpha chain libraries and the TCR beta chain libraries were amplified separately. To determine each donor's CMV status, fresh PBMCs were stimulated overnight with CMV viral lysate, and IFNgamma production from CD4+ T cells was then assessed. CD4 T cells were positively selected using Miltenyi beads, after which CD8 T cells were positively selected from the CD4-negative fraction. Cells were stained for CD3, CD4, CD8, CD45RA, CD27 and a live/dead dye and were sorted on a BD Aria II into four subsets based on CD45RA and CD27. Blood came from a few healthy volunteers, each fractionated into CD4 and CD8 T cells and then into four differentiation subsets. Roughly 120 ml of peripheral blood was collected from each donor, and PBMC were isolated from the blood using Ficoll-Paque PLUS density-gradient centrifugation. The sorted cells were lysed in RLT buffer, after which RNA was extracted using a Qiagen RNeasy kit and kept at -80 degrees C.

Recombination joined TRBV27 with TRBJ2-1; a tentative D match to TRBD1 spans 6 bases. Sequences were obtained from naive CD8+ T cells from blood. The cell subset or site label corresponds to: naive T cells, CD45RA high CD27+. The TCR was taken from a human donor in good health. The sequence in DNA is TGTGCCAGCAGAAAGCTGGACAGTTACAATGAGCAGTTCTTC. This translates into CASRKLDSYNEQFF.